The 7 T cell receptor beta chains in this list originate from one sample, sequenced in a study of CD8 T cells in ankylosing spondylitis. MiXCR, applied by TCRdb to the 5' RACE reads, yields one record per CDR3 protein. This table has approximately 38,000 distinct CDR3 sequences, roughly 2.5% appearing once. Source material: blood, either unsorted or a sorted T cell fraction (not recorded which). Receptors were obtained from a male donor with ankylosing spondylitis or in good health (not recorded which).

The table lists this clonotype with many counts. The chain couples TRBV9 to TRBJ2-2, with a weak D call TRBD2 (5 bases). The V and J ends lost 0 bases and 0 bases respectively, with 9 bases between them. Germline lookup yields CDR1 SGDLS and CDR2 YYNGEE. The CDR3 contains 16 residues. The CDR3 DNA reads as TGTGCCAGCAGCGTAGATATCGGGACGAACACCGGGGAGCTGTTTTTT. This gives the protein CASSVDIGTNTGELFF. The full variable domain, in which reference TRBV9 and TRBJ2-2 provide the parts outside the CDR3, is DSGVTQTPKHLITATGQRVTLRCSPRSGDLSVYWYQQSLDQGLQFLIQYYNGEERAKGNILERFSAQQFPDLHSELNLSSLELGDSALYFCASSVDIGTNTGELFFGEGSRLTVL.

This clonotype was detected many times. This chain joins TRBV6-4 and TRBJ1-4, with D uncertain. The germline V gene has CDR1 MRHNA and CDR2 SNTAGT. The V gene lost 6 bases and the J gene lost 8 bases, with 16 bases spanning the gap. The CDR3 length is 14 residues. The CDR3 nucleotides read TGTGCCAGCAGCCTACGACAAGAGAGGGAAAAACTGTTTTTT. It encodes CASSLRQEREKLFF.

In its sample, this clonotype was seen many times. The chain employs TRBV9 and TRBJ2-3; D might be TRBD2 (5 bases). Trimming pared 5 bases from V and 4 bases from J, leaving 8 bases between. Germline V gene sequence: CDR1 SGDLS, CDR2 YYNGEE. The CDR3 sequence is 12 residues long. The CDR3 spells CASSLGADTQYF. The DNA of the CDR3 is TGTGCCAGCAGTCTGGGAGCAGATACGCAGTATTTT.

This clonotype was observed at least ten times. This chain connects TRBV9 to TRBJ2-1, with D unresolved. The V end lost 0 bases, the J end lost 5 bases, and 6 bases lay between the germline ends. The CDR3 loop spans 13 amino acids. CDR1 is SGDLS and CDR2 is YYNGEE in the germline V gene. The CDR3 DNA reads as TGTGCCAGCAGCGTAGGGCCCCACAATGAGCAGTTCTTC. Amino acid sequence: CASSVGPHNEQFF.

This clonotype was counted many times. J is TRBJ2-3 and V is TRBV9; TRBD2 agrees at 9 bases. CDR1 is SGDLS and CDR2 is YYNGEE in the germline V gene. J lost 0 bases, V lost 3 bases, and 2 bases had no gene match. The CDR3 extends over 15 amino acids. The CDR3 DNA reads TGTGCCAGCAGCGCTACTAGCGGGAGCACAGATACGCAGTATTTT. It translates to CASSATSGSTDTQYF.

This clonotype has at least ten counts. The gene calls are TRBV9 and TRBJ2-7; 9 bases are a match to TRBD1. CDR3 length: 14 residues. The V gene end was trimmed by 3 bases and the J gene end by 3 bases; junction bases not matched to a gene: 4. Germline V gene lookup returns CDR1 SGDLS and CDR2 YYNGEE. As DNA, the CDR3 is TGTGCCAGCAGCGACCGGGACAGGGACTACGAGCAGTACTTC. Its protein is CASSDRDRDYEQYF.

This clonotype was recorded many times. This chain links TRBV9 with TRBJ2-7; D is perhaps TRBD2 (7 bases). The germline V gene encodes CDR1 SGDLS and CDR2 YYNGEE. This CDR3 is built from 18 residues. Trimming removed 4 bases from V and 1 base from J, with 24 bases in between. CDR3 amino acids: CASSPGQGARGASYEQYF. The CDR3 coding sequence is TGTGCCAGCAGCCCCGGGCAGGGTGCTCGGGGGGCGTCCTACGAGCAGTACTTC.